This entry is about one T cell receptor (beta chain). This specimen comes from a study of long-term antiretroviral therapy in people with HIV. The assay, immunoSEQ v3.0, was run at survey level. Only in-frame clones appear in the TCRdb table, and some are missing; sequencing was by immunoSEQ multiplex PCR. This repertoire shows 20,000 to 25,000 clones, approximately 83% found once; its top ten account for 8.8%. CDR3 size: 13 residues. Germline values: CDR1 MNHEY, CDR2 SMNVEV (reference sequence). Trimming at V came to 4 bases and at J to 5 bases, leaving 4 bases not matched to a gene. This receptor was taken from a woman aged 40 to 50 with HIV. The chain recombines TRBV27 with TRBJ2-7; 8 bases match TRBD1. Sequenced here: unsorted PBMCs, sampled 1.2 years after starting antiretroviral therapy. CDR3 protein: CASSSGQGHEQYF. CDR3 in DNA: TGTGCCAGCAGTTCCGGACAGGGCCACGAGCAGTACTTC.